This T cell receptor beta chain was recovered during a study of cytomegalovirus exposure and HLA in healthy donors. PCR was performed using 60 Vbeta and 13 Jbeta primers. Some clones are missing from TCRdb's copy, which holds only in-frame ones; the method was immunoSEQ multiplex PCR. The sample records about 94,000 clones, more than 70% being singletons. Worth noting for this clone: Its cognate antigen is unknown.

The CDR3 totals 15 residues. Germline CDR1 is SNHLY and CDR2 is FYNNEI. The V end lost 3 bases, the J end lost 4 bases, and 14 bases lay between the germline ends. Notes on the study in general: A later analysis linked 15,000 to 20,000 TCR beta sequences to HLA alleles at 0.05 false discovery rate. Later analysis showed most CMV-associated TCR beta chains appearing HLA-restricted.

The sequence derives from a middle-aged woman in good health and CMV-seronegative. This chain uses TRBV2 with TRBJ2-3; the D gene is possibly TRBD2 (7 bases). The specimen was PBMCs. In DNA, the CDR3 is TGTGCCAGCAGTGAGACCCGGGGGGCCCCAGATACGCAGTATTTT. Amino acid sequence: CASSETRGAPDTQYF. The full variable domain, with the rest looked up from reference TRBV2 and TRBJ2-3, is EPEVTQTPSHQVTQMGQEVILRCVPISNHLYFYWYRQILGQKVEFLVSFYNNEISEKSEIFDDQFSVERPDGSNFTLKIRSTKLEDSAMYFCASSETRGAPDTQYFGPGTRLTVL.